The rows below give T cell receptor beta chains drawn from one sample of a study of OX40 agonist ivuxolimab in advanced cancers. The data were produced by immunoSEQ multiplex PCR, yet TCRdb's version contains in-frame clones alone and is incomplete. The data hold 20,000 to 25,000 clones, with around 84% observed a single time. Sequenced material: CD4+ or CD8+ T cells sorted from blood, taken in a trial of the OX40 agonist ivuxolimab. The source of these receptors is an adult with an advanced solid tumor such as melanoma, head and neck, liver or kidney cancer. Each CDR3 is given with its conserved first and last residue. A D gene is named only where the DNA matches it firmly. Expanded clones are given a class, and other clones once, few, many or no size at all.

cdr3_nt: TGTGCCAGCAGCCCTAGCGGGGTCGAGCAGTACTTC; cdr3_aa: CASSPSGVEQYF; j_call: TRBJ2-7; d_call: TRBD2; clone_size: -; v_call: TRBV9
cdr3_nt: TGTGCCAGCAGCTTAGTACCGAGCGGGACAGTCTATGGCTACACCTTC; cdr3_aa: CASSLVPSGTVYGYTF; j_call: TRBJ1-2; d_call: TRBD1; clone_size: -; v_call: TRBV7-9
cdr3_nt: TGCGCCAGCAGCCAAGGGGGAGTGGGACTAGCCTCCCGGCATAGCTCCTACAATGAGCAGTTCTTC; cdr3_aa: CASSQGGVGLASRHSSYNEQFF; j_call: TRBJ2-1; d_call: TRBD2; clone_size: -; v_call: TRBV4-1
cdr3_nt: TGTGCCAGCAGCCCCTTAGCGGGAGTAAGGAACATTCAGTACTTC; cdr3_aa: CASSPLAGVRNIQYF; j_call: TRBJ2-4; d_call: TRBD2; clone_size: -; v_call: TRBV7-2
cdr3_nt: TGTGCCAGCAGCGTAGGAACCCAGCGGGAGGGACAAGAGACCCAGTACTTC; cdr3_aa: CASSVGTQREGQETQYF; j_call: TRBJ2-5; d_call: TRBD2; clone_size: -; v_call: TRBV9
cdr3_nt: TGTGCCAGCACTGACATAACGGACAGGTATGAGCAGTTCTTC; cdr3_aa: CASTDITDRYEQFF; j_call: TRBJ2-1; d_call: TRBD1; clone_size: -; v_call: TRBV2
cdr3_nt: TGTGCCTGGAGCTATCTACCGGGACAGGGGTACAATGAGCAGTTCTTC; cdr3_aa: CAWSYLPGQGYNEQFF; j_call: TRBJ2-1; d_call: TRBD1; clone_size: once; v_call: TRBV30
cdr3_nt: TGTGCCAGCGGAGAGAGACTAGCGGGCTGGACCGGGGAGCTGTTTTTT; cdr3_aa: CASGERLAGWTGELFF; j_call: TRBJ2-2; d_call: TRBD2; clone_size: -; v_call: TRBV27
cdr3_nt: TGTGCCAGCAGCTTGAAACGGAGCCTCCAGTTCTTC; cdr3_aa: CASSLKRSLQFF; j_call: TRBJ2-1; d_call: -; clone_size: -; v_call: TRBV7-9
cdr3_nt: TGTGCCAGCAGCGTAGAGGAGGTAGGGGCTGGGGAGACCCAGTACTTC; cdr3_aa: CASSVEEVGAGETQYF; j_call: TRBJ2-5; d_call: -; clone_size: -; v_call: TRBV9
cdr3_nt: TGCAGCGTTGAGTTAAAGGGGGCTAACTATGGCTACACCTTC; cdr3_aa: CSVELKGANYGYTF; j_call: TRBJ1-2; d_call: -; clone_size: -; v_call: TRBV29-1
cdr3_nt: TGTGCCTGGAACTGGGTAGCGGGATTAAATGAGCAGTTCTTC; cdr3_aa: CAWNWVAGLNEQFF; j_call: TRBJ2-1; d_call: TRBD2; clone_size: -; v_call: TRBV30
cdr3_nt: TGCGCCAGCAGCCCCCGGGCCCCCAGGGTGGATGGCACCGGGGAGCTGTTTTTT; cdr3_aa: CASSPRAPRVDGTGELFF; j_call: TRBJ2-2; d_call: -; clone_size: once; v_call: TRBV5-1
cdr3_nt: TGTGCCAGCAGCTCACGACACAATGAGCAGTTCTTC; cdr3_aa: CASSSRHNEQFF; j_call: TRBJ2-1; d_call: -; clone_size: -; v_call: TRBV21-1
cdr3_nt: TGTGCCAGCAGCCCGCAGGATTGGGATGAGCAGTTCTTC; cdr3_aa: CASSPQDWDEQFF; j_call: TRBJ2-1; d_call: -; clone_size: medium-sized; v_call: TRBV6-5
cdr3_nt: TGTGCCAGCAGTCGCTTAGCGGCCGGCGCAGATACGCAGTATTTT; cdr3_aa: CASSRLAAGADTQYF; j_call: TRBJ2-3; d_call: -; clone_size: -; v_call: TRBV27
cdr3_nt: TGTGCCAGCATCCAACAGGGGCAATGGTCCTACGAGCAGTACTTC; cdr3_aa: CASIQQGQWSYEQYF; j_call: TRBJ2-7; d_call: -; clone_size: -; v_call: TRBV21-1
cdr3_nt: TGTGCCAGCAGTTACGGACAGGGGGCTCAAGAGCAGTACTTC; cdr3_aa: CASSYGQGAQEQYF; j_call: TRBJ2-7; d_call: TRBD1; clone_size: once; v_call: TRBV6-5
cdr3_nt: TGTGCCAGCAGTAGTCCCGGGGAGCTGTTTTTT; cdr3_aa: CASSSPGELFF; j_call: TRBJ2-2; d_call: -; clone_size: -; v_call: TRBV28
cdr3_nt: TGTGCCAGCAGTTATTCCCCCTTAGGGGCAGGGAACCAGCCCCAGCATTTT; cdr3_aa: CASSYSPLGAGNQPQHF; j_call: TRBJ1-5; d_call: -; clone_size: -; v_call: TRBV28
cdr3_nt: TGTGCCAGCAGCCTGGGACAGGGCGGGGAGACCCAGTACTTC; cdr3_aa: CASSLGQGGETQYF; j_call: TRBJ2-5; d_call: TRBD1; clone_size: -; v_call: TRBV5-4
cdr3_nt: TGCGCCAGCAGCTTGGAGGTAGCCTCCTACAATGAGCAGTTCTTC; cdr3_aa: CASSLEVASYNEQFF; j_call: TRBJ2-1; d_call: -; clone_size: -; v_call: TRBV5-1
cdr3_nt: TGCGCCAGCAGCTTGGGGGCTAGCGGGACTTTCACAGATACGCAGTATTTT; cdr3_aa: CASSLGASGTFTDTQYF; j_call: TRBJ2-3; d_call: TRBD2; clone_size: -; v_call: TRBV5-1